This T cell receptor beta chain was identified in a study of early T cells in non-severe SARS-CoV-2 infection. Study observations and caveats: Private and CD4 specificities were missed by VDJdb matching, skewed to anti-spike CD8.

The CDR3 is 15 amino acids. V lost 5 bases to trimming and J lost 0 bases, with 13 bases between them. The germline CDR1 and CDR2 sequences are SEHNR and FQNEAQ (reference sequence). TCRdb reprocessed the 5' RACE reads via MiXCR and lists one record per CDR3 protein. Among approximately 66,000 distinct CDR3 sequences, approximately 13% were seen once, and the ten largest hold 4% to 5%. Comments on this clonotype: Its matching antigen is unknown.

The chain uses TRBV7-9 and TRBJ1-1, with D perhaps TRBD1 (6 bases). This sequence was found in an adult who was a healthcare worker with PCR-confirmed SARS-CoV-2 infection or an uninfected control (not recorded which). Material for sequencing was whole blood. The CDR3 region is CASSHNGGVNTEAFF. The CDR3, as DNA: TGTGCCAGCAGCCATAATGGGGGCGTGAACACTGAAGCTTTCTTT.